This is a list of T cell receptor beta chains from one sample in a study of graft-versus-host responses after intestinal transplantation. Using immunoSEQ multiplex PCR, the repertoire was profiled, and TCRdb retains in-frame clones only, with some absent. Of around 130,000 clones listed, more than 90% were seen once; the top ten hold around 0.15%. Their antigen targets remain unknown. The source was unstimulated CD4+ T cells sorted from spleen or lymph node cells, collected before intestinal transplant. All receptors derive from a human donor who received an intestinal transplant. Both conserved end residues are part of each CDR3. The order of the fields is J gene, V gene, clone size, D gene, CDR3 DNA, CDR3 protein. D genes are given only for firm matches. The size of a clone is reported for some rows only, either as once, few or many, or as a class for expanded clones.

TRBJ1-1	TRBV5-6	NA	NA	TGTGCCAGCAGCTTGGGTCAGGTTCACACTGAAGCTTTCTTT	CASSLGQVHTEAFF
TRBJ2-3	TRBV29-1	NA	NA	TGCAGCGTTGATACCGGCACAGATACGCAGTATTTT	CSVDTGTDTQYF
TRBJ1-3	TRBV19	NA	NA	TGTGCCAGTAGTATAGACTCAGCTGGAAACACCATATATTTT	CASSIDSAGNTIYF
TRBJ2-1	TRBV10-1	few	NA	TGCGCCAGCAGTTACGTCGGGGGTCTAAACAATGAGCAGTTCTTC	CASSYVGGLNNEQFF
TRBJ2-1	TRBV6-5	NA	TRBD1	TGTGCCAGCAGACCCGACAGGGGATTTTACAATGAGCAGTTCTTC	CASRPDRGFYNEQFF
TRBJ1-1	TRBV13	NA	NA	TGTGCCAGCAGCCCGGGGTTTGACACTGAAGCTTTCTTT	CASSPGFDTEAFF
TRBJ1-2	TRBV19	once	NA	TGTGCCAGTAGTATCGGGGCAGGAGCCAACTATGGCTACACCTTC	CASSIGAGANYGYTF
TRBJ1-2	TRBV6-1	NA	TRBD1	TGTGCCAGCAGGAACAGGGGGGACTACTATGGCTACACCTTC	CASRNRGDYYGYTF
TRBJ2-5	TRBV5-1	NA	NA	TGCGCCAGCAGCTTGGGGGGAGGAAAAGAGACCCAGTACTTC	CASSLGGGKETQYF
TRBJ2-4	TRBV5-8	once	NA	TGTGCCAGCAGCTCGACTGCGGGCTCCAAAAACATTCAGTACTTC	CASSSTAGSKNIQYF
TRBJ2-3	TRBV20-1	few	NA	TGCAGTGCTAGATACGGGGAAACGCAGTATTTT	CSARYGETQYF
TRBJ1-3	TRBV6-6	NA	NA	TGTGCCAGCAGTCCCGAGGGACGGCTCTCTGGAAACACCATATATTTT	CASSPEGRLSGNTIYF
TRBJ2-7	TRBV5-4	NA	NA	TGTGCCAGCAGCCCCTGGGAGGGGGACGAGCAGTACTTC	CASSPWEGDEQYF
TRBJ1-1	TRBV5-1	NA	NA	TGCGCCAGCAGCTTGGACAGGGTGAACACTGAAGCTTTCTTT	CASSLDRVNTEAFF
TRBJ2-5	TRBV21-1	NA	NA	TGTGCCAGCAGCAAAGCGGGCAGGGTGAGGGGAGAGACCCAGTACTTC	CASSKAGRVRGETQYF
TRBJ2-1	TRBV5-4	NA	TRBD2	TGTGCCAGCAGCTTAAAAGGGGACTCCCTAGGCCTAGCGGGGCTGTTCTTC	CASSLKGDSLGLAGLFF
TRBJ1-1	TRBV7-9	once	NA	TGTGCCAGCAGCTTAGAAGACGGGGTCTACCCGAACACTGAAGCTTTCTTT	CASSLEDGVYPNTEAFF
TRBJ1-2	TRBV5-4	NA	TRBD1	TGTGCCAGCAGCTTTGACAGGGCTGGCTACACCTTC	CASSFDRAGYTF
TRBJ2-2	TRBV7-3	NA	NA	TGTGCCAGCAGTTCCGGGACCTTAGTTCGGGGGACCGGGGAGCTGTTTTTT	CASSSGTLVRGTGELFF
TRBJ1-2	TRBV4-1	NA	NA	TGCGCCAGCAGCCAAGTTGAACACGGAGTCTATGGCTACACCTTC	CASSQVEHGVYGYTF
TRBJ2-2	TRBV10-1	NA	NA	TGCGCCAGCAGTGAGGCCCCAGGGGGGGAGCTGTTTTTT	CASSEAPGGELFF
TRBJ2-7	TRBV19	NA	TRBD1	TGTGCCAGTAGTATTCCTGGGGGACAGTACGAGCAGTACTTC	CASSIPGGQYEQYF
TRBJ2-2	TRBV5-3	NA	NA	TGTGCCAGAAGCTTGGAAGACAGTAACGACGGGGAGCTGTTTTTT	CARSLEDSNDGELFF
TRBJ2-5	TRBV5-6	NA	TRBD1	TGTGCCAGCACAAACAGGGGGCGCCTTGGATACTTGACCCAGTACTTC	CASTNRGRLGYLTQYF